Here is one T cell receptor (beta chain) with its context. This CDR3 is 15 amino acids long. The junction had 10 bases not matched to a gene; V was cut back by 4 bases and J by 5 bases. The germline V gene encodes CDR1 SGHNT and CDR2 YYREEE (reference sequence). The sample is drawn from a study of blood T cell repertoires in COVID-19. Whole-study context: PBMCs, B-cell-depleted T cells, or T cells were the source of the cDNA or gDNA that made up the material.

Sequencing was performed with immunoSEQ multiplex PCR; in TCRdb, only in-frame clones are kept and a portion is missing. Here the sample spans around 30,000 clones, around 90% being singletons. The source is a woman aged 40 to 50 with active or convalescent COVID-19. This rearrangement joins TRBV5-4 to TRBJ1-1, with 8 bases aligning to TRBD1. Specimen: peripheral blood. CDR3 bases: TGTGCCAGCAGCATCCGACAGGGGAGTGGGACTGAAGCTTTCTTT. The encoded protein is CASSIRQGSGTEAFF.